The clone carrying this T cell receptor (beta chain) was picked up a small number of times. This record comes from a study of ipilimumab plus nivolumab after autologous stem cell transplantation. Patients received nivolumab 3 mg/kg at weeks 1, 4, 7, 10, then fortnightly to week 26. The CDR3 sequence is 14 residues long. V was pared by 8 bases and J by 1 base, with 12 bases between. From germline, CDR1 is SNHLY and CDR2 FYNNEI. TCRdb's table, derived via immunoSEQ multiplex PCR, lists solely in-frame clones and lacks some. Among fewer than 30,000 clones, 86% were seen once, and the ten largest hold 5.2%.

The source is a male donor with diffuse large B-cell lymphoma. The J gene is TRBJ2-1, the V gene TRBV2; D gene uncertain. The sample consisted of PBMCs, taken in a trial of ipilimumab plus nivolumab as post-transplant consolidation. The CDR3 loop reads CASLFSWSYNEQFF. DNA for the CDR3: TGTGCCAGCTTGTTTTCCTGGTCCTACAATGAGCAGTTCTTC.